These 31 T cell receptor beta chains were all obtained from the same sample, sequenced in a study of OX40 agonist ivuxolimab in advanced cancers. Produced via immunoSEQ multiplex PCR; TCRdb's table is partial and in-frame only. In the table there are around 67,000 clones, approximately 83% of which are singletons. Sample: CD4+ or CD8+ T cells sorted from blood, taken in a trial of the OX40 agonist ivuxolimab. The receptor source for this set is an adult with an advanced solid tumor such as melanoma, head and neck, liver or kidney cancer.

This sequence joins TRBV15 and TRBJ2-1; a weak D match, TRBD2 (6 bases). This CDR3 contains 16 residues. Germline V gene data show CDR1 as LNHNV and CDR2 as YYDKDF (reference sequence). Trimming removed 0 bases from V and 2 bases from J, with 11 bases in between. The CDR3 DNA follows: TGTGCCACCAGCAGAGAGTCGATAGCGGCCTACAATGAGCAGTTCTTC. Translating gives CATSRESIAAYNEQFF.

The J gene is TRBJ2-2, the V gene TRBV14, with 8 bases aligning to TRBD2. The CDR3 length is 17 residues. CDR1 is SGHDN and CDR2 is FVKESK in the germline V gene. After removal of 4 bases from V and 3 bases from J, the junction contained 10 bases not matched to a gene. The chain's CDR3 is CASSPRFRGGYTGELFF. Here the CDR3 DNA reads TGTGCCAGCAGCCCCCGGTTCCGGGGGGGATACACCGGGGAGCTGTTTTTT.

The J gene is TRBJ2-2, the V gene TRBV5-1, with no clear D. The CDR3 length is 14 residues. The V end lost 4 bases, the J end lost 6 bases, and 13 bases lay between the germline ends. Per the germline V gene, CDR1 is SGHRS and CDR2 is YFSETQ. This CDR3 is CASSPGVVAGELFF. In nucleotides, the CDR3 is TGCGCCAGCAGCCCCGGCGTTGTGGCCGGGGAGCTGTTTTTT.

This clone was seen more than once but under ten times. The V gene is TRBV19, the J gene TRBJ1-1; the match to TRBD1 covers 7 bases. This CDR3 contains 14 residues. The V segment lost 7 bases and the J segment 4 bases; nucleotides outside the gene matches: 9. From germline, CDR1 is LNHDA and CDR2 SQIVND (reference sequence). The CDR3 DNA sequence: TGTGCCAGTATCCGGACAGGATCAAGCACTGAAGCTTTCTTT. It specifies CASIRTGSSTEAFF.

This chain connects TRBV7-3 to TRBJ2-3; tentatively, D is TRBD2 (7 bases). This CDR3 is 14 amino acids long. Germline assignment: CDR1 SGHTA and CDR2 FQGTGA. V lost 8 bases and J lost 5, with 17 bases in between. CDR3 sequence: CASGTGGAGDTQYF. The CDR3 nucleotides are TGTGCCAGCGGGACTGGGGGGGCCGGAGATACGCAGTATTTT. The complete variable domain, with remaining parts taken from reference TRBV7-3 and TRBJ2-3, reads GAGVSQTPSNKVTEKGKYVELRCDPISGHTALYWYRQSLGQGPEFLIYFQGTGAADDSGLPNDRFFAVRPEGSVSTLKIQRTERGDSAVYLCASGTGGAGDTQYFGPGTRLTVL.

J is TRBJ1-6 and V is TRBV7-9; D call uncertain. Deletions cut 3 bases from V and 7 bases from J, with 13 bases between. Per germline, CDR1 SEHNR and CDR2 FQNEAQ (reference sequence). This CDR3 contains 15 residues. The CDR3 loop reads CASSLAQTENSPLHF. DNA for the CDR3: TGTGCCAGCAGCTTGGCCCAAACAGAGAATTCACCCCTCCACTTT.

This clone showed up just a few times. The chain uses TRBV19 and TRBJ2-1; 9 bases are shared with TRBD2. Germline V lookup: CDR1 LNHDA, CDR2 SQIVND (reference sequence). With V trimmed by 7 bases and J by 3 bases, 16 bases remained unmatched. The CDR3 sequence is 18 residues long. The CDR3 sequence: CASTGAAGGVRIYNEQFF. Written as DNA, the CDR3 is TGTGCCAGTACGGGAGCGGCGGGAGGGGTTCGAATCTACAATGAGCAGTTCTTC.

This chain links TRBV5-1 with TRBJ2-1, with D tentatively TRBD1 (7 bases). Germline V gene data show CDR1 as SGHRS and CDR2 as YFSETQ. V was shortened by 0 bases and J by 8 bases, with 21 bases between the two germline ends. This CDR3 is 17 amino acids long. CDR3 DNA sequence: TGCGCCAGCAGCTTGGAACTACAGGGGACTGGCGGAGATGAGCAGTTCTTC. Protein: CASSLELQGTGGDEQFF.

The chain couples TRBV5-1 to TRBJ2-2, with D uncertain. The CDR3 is 12 residues long. The V end was cut by 2 bases, the J end by 4 bases, with 3 bases between. Germline CDR1 and CDR2: SGHRS and YFSETQ. CDR3 residues: CASSFPTGELFF. The CDR3 region has the DNA TGCGCCAGCAGCTTCCCCACCGGGGAGCTGTTTTTT.

This sequence joins TRBV6-5 and TRBJ2-1, with TRBD2 identical over 9 bases. CDR1 is MNHEY, CDR2 SVGAGI, per germline. V was clipped by 4 bases and J by 6 bases; unmatched bases: 4. The CDR3 extends over 14 amino acids. The chain's CDR3 is CASSLAGVGNEQFF. CDR3 sequence (DNA): TGTGCCAGCAGTTTAGCGGGAGTCGGCAATGAGCAGTTCTTC.

The chain is built from TRBV5-1 and TRBJ1-1; TRBD1 might be the D (5 bases). Germline-derived CDR1 and CDR2 are SGHRS and YFSETQ. With 2 bases removed from V and 0 bases from J, the gap between germline ends came to 14 bases. The CDR3 has 16 residues. Here the CDR3 reads CASSFSDRPLNTEAFF. CDR3 nucleotide sequence: TGCGCCAGCAGCTTCTCCGACAGACCCCTGAACACTGAAGCTTTCTTT.

The chain couples TRBV15 to TRBJ2-7; D tentatively reads TRBD1 or TRBD2 (5 bases each). Germline CDR1 LNHNV, CDR2 YYDKDF (reference sequence). V lost 8 bases and J 0 bases, leaving 17 bases between the germline ends. This CDR3 contains 15 residues. The CDR3 DNA reads as TGTGCCACCGAGGCCGGGACCGACCCCTCCTACGAGCAGTACTTC. Translating it yields CATEAGTDPSYEQYF.

This chain joins TRBV5-1 and TRBJ2-7, with 12 bases identical to TRBD2. J was trimmed by 2 bases and V by 2 bases; bases with no gene match: 2. The CDR3 runs 15 residues. Germline V gene sequence: CDR1 SGHRS, CDR2 YFSETQ. CDR3 loop: CASSLRTSGTYEQYF. The CDR3 DNA is TGCGCCAGCAGCTTAAGGACTAGCGGGACCTACGAGCAGTACTTC.

The CDR3, as DNA: TGTGCCAGTTTCGGGACAGGGAGAGGTCAGCCCCAGCATTTT. It codes for CASFGTGRGQPQHF. The rearrangement links TRBV6-1 to TRBJ1-5, with 9 bases aligning to TRBD1. The CDR3 length is 14 residues. From germline, CDR1 is MNHNS and CDR2 SASEGT. Trimming cost V 9 bases and J 6 bases; bases outside gene matches: 9.

The V and J genes are TRBV5-1 and TRBJ2-7, with D perhaps TRBD1 (5 bases). CDR1 is SGHRS and CDR2 is YFSETQ in the germline V gene. The CDR3 runs to 13 residues. Between the trimmed V and J ends, which lost 1 base and 5 bases, there was a span of 10 bases. CDR3 bases: TGCGCCAGCAGCTTGAACAGGCCCCACGAGCAGTACTTC. Its protein is CASSLNRPHEQYF. Combining the CDR3 with reference TRBV5-1 and TRBJ2-7 gives the whole variable domain KAGVTQTPRYLIKTRGQQVTLSCSPISGHRSVSWYQQTPGQGLQFLFEYFSETQRNKGNFPGRFSGRQFSNSRSEMNVSTLELGDSALYLCASSLNRPHEQYFGPGTRLTVT.

The chain employs TRBV5-6 and TRBJ1-2; D possibly corresponds to TRBD1 (5 bases). V was trimmed by 4 bases and J by 4 bases, leaving 20 bases between them. The CDR3 consists of 16 residues. The germline V gene has CDR1 SGHDT and CDR2 YYEEEE. The DNA of the CDR3 is TGTGCCAGCAGCCTTGGACCGAAGGGGCCGCTCTATGGCTACACCTTC. This codes for CASSLGPKGPLYGYTF.

The chain couples TRBV27 to TRBJ2-7; the match to TRBD2 covers 8 bases. The length of the CDR3 is 14 residues. V dropped 4 bases and J dropped 6; count of bases not matched to a gene: 8. The germline V gene encodes CDR1 MNHEY and CDR2 SMNVEV (reference sequence). The CDR3 DNA reads TGTGCCAGCAGTTCGGGACTAGGGGTGCGCGAGCAGTACTTC. Protein: CASSSGLGVREQYF.

The CDR3 is CASSREGNQPQHF. CDR3 coding DNA: TGTGCCAGTAGTAGAGAGGGAAATCAGCCCCAGCATTTT. The chain combines TRBV19 with TRBJ1-5; D gene ambiguous. With 4 bases removed from V and 4 bases from J, the gap between germline ends came to 8 bases. CDR3 size: 13 residues. In germline, CDR1 is LNHDA, CDR2 SQIVND (reference sequence).

This clone has only a few counts. This rearrangement joins TRBV2 to TRBJ2-5; D not resolved. V was cut by 7 bases and J by 1 base, with 13 bases left in between. Germline CDR1 and CDR2: SNHLY and FYNNEI. This CDR3 is 14 amino acids long. The CDR3 spells CASTERNPQETQYF. CDR3 DNA: TGTGCCAGCACCGAGAGGAACCCCCAAGAGACCCAGTACTTC.

The rearrangement links TRBV11-2 to TRBJ2-1; D perhaps matches TRBD2 (7 bases). Germline values: CDR1 SGHAT, CDR2 FQNNGV. CDR3 length: 16 residues. V lost 5 bases to trimming and J lost 5 bases, with 19 bases between them. The chain's CDR3 is CASSPSQRGGDNEQFF. The DNA of the CDR3 is TGTGCCAGCAGCCCTTCACAGAGGGGGGGGGACAATGAGCAGTTCTTC.

This sequence joins TRBV2 and TRBJ1-3; the D gene is possibly TRBD1 (5 bases). CDR1 SNHLY and CDR2 FYNNEI come from the germline V gene. V dropped 2 bases and J dropped 0 bases, with 11 bases sitting between them. This CDR3 region has 16 residues. This chain's CDR3 is CASSEIRAISGNTIYF. The CDR3 nucleotides read TGTGCCAGCAGTGAAATCAGGGCCATCTCTGGAAACACCATATATTTT.

This rearrangement joins TRBV5-1 to TRBJ2-3; TRBD1 is a possible D gene (6 bases). V gave up 1 base and J gave up 4 bases, with 10 bases separating them. This CDR3 contains 14 residues. The germline CDR1 and CDR2 sequences are SGHRS and YFSETQ. The CDR3 sequence is CASSLTDSSDTQYF. In DNA, the CDR3 is TGCGCCAGCAGCTTGACGGACAGCTCAGATACGCAGTATTTT.

This chain joins TRBV5-1 and TRBJ2-3; 7 bases line up with TRBD1. J was trimmed by 8 bases and V by 4 bases; bases with no gene match: 7. CDR1 SGHRS and CDR2 YFSETQ come from the germline V gene. The CDR3 covers 13 residues. The CDR3 DNA is TGCGCCAGCAGCAAAGGGACAGAGGGTACGCAGTATTTT. It is translated as CASSKGTEGTQYF.

The chain combines TRBV6-1 with TRBJ1-5; TRBD1 is a possible D gene (5 bases). V gave up 2 bases and J gave up 11 bases, with 13 bases separating them. Germline V CDR1 and CDR2: MNHNS, SASEGT. The CDR3 has 13 residues. CDR3 amino acids: CASSETGRVTQHF. In DNA, the CDR3 is TGTGCCAGCAGTGAAACGGGCAGGGTAACCCAGCATTTT.

The chain has TRBV7-2 and TRBJ2-7; 11 nucleotides agree with TRBD2. The trim removed 3 bases at V and 0 bases at J, leaving 1 base unmatched. The germline gives CDR1 SGHTA, CDR2 FQGNSA. There are 15 residues in the CDR3. The chain's CDR3 is CASSLTSGVSYEQYF. CDR3 DNA: TGTGCCAGCAGCTTGACTAGCGGGGTCTCCTACGAGCAGTACTTC.

The chain joins TRBV2 to TRBJ2-3; 10 bases map to TRBD2. The germline V gene has CDR1 SNHLY and CDR2 FYNNEI. The length of the CDR3 is 19 residues. J was trimmed by 2 bases and V by 6 bases; bases with no gene match: 17. The CDR3 loop is CASSRSRLAGVPFTDTQYF. CDR3 DNA sequence: TGTGCCAGCAGCCGAAGTAGGCTAGCGGGGGTTCCCTTCACAGATACGCAGTATTTT. The full variable domain, its missing parts supplied by reference TRBV2 and TRBJ2-3, is EPEVTQTPSHQVTQMGQEVILRCVPISNHLYFYWYRQILGQKVEFLVSFYNNEISEKSEIFDDQFSVERPDGSNFTLKIRSTKLEDSAMYFCASSRSRLAGVPFTDTQYFGPGTRLTVL.

The chain uses TRBV6-6 and TRBJ2-4, with D possibly called TRBD1 or TRBD2 (5 bases each). Deletions cut 7 bases from V and 5 bases from J, with 9 bases between. Germline V CDR1 and CDR2: MNHNY, SVGAGI (reference sequence). This CDR3 has 12 amino acids. The CDR3 sequence is CASTGTQNIQYF. CDR3 bases: TGTGCCAGCACCGGGACCCAAAACATTCAGTACTTC.

V gene TRBV5-1 combines with J gene TRBJ1-2, with D maybe TRBD1 (5 bases). Looked up from germline, CDR1 is SGHRS and CDR2 is YFSETQ. V was clipped by 3 bases and J by 5 bases, with 20 bases between them. CDR3 length equals 16 residues. DNA for the CDR3: TGCGCCAGCAGCTCTGGAATACCCGGGACGGGATATGGCTACACCTTC. Its protein is CASSSGIPGTGYGYTF.

This clone was detected once. This rearrangement joins TRBV6-1 to TRBJ1-2; 12 nucleotides match TRBD1. CDR3 length equals 16 residues. V was clipped by 4 bases and J by 4 bases; unmatched bases: 7. Germline V gives CDR1 MNHNS, CDR2 SASEGT. The CDR3 DNA reads as TGTGCCAGCAGTGGAGCCGGGACAGGGGGCATCTATGGCTACACCTTC. This sequence encodes CASSGAGTGGIYGYTF.

The chain links TRBV19 to TRBJ2-5, with a possible D match to TRBD2 (5 bases). Trimming left V 3 bases short and J 2 bases short, with 10 bases between. Looked up from germline, CDR1 is LNHDA and CDR2 is SQIVND (reference sequence). The CDR3 is 14 residues long. The CDR3 DNA sequence: TGTGCCAGTAGTATTGGAGGCAAGCAAGAGACCCAGTACTTC. Residues: CASSIGGKQETQYF.

In its sample, this clone was seen once. This sequence joins TRBV5-1 and TRBJ2-5, with 10 nucleotides matching TRBD1. The CDR3 has 15 residues. Per germline, CDR1 SGHRS and CDR2 YFSETQ. Unmatched junction bases numbered 4, after V lost 4 bases and J lost 1 base. The CDR3 reads CASSPRDRGQETQYF. CDR3 in DNA: TGCGCCAGCAGCCCGAGGGACAGGGGCCAAGAGACCCAGTACTTC.